This T cell receptor (beta chain) was captured by sequencing in a study of cytomegalovirus exposure and HLA in healthy donors. Primers included in the PCR were 60 Vbeta and 13 Jbeta primers. Repertoires were generated with immunoSEQ multiplex PCR, while TCRdb's copy carries only in-frame clones and drops some. In the table there are around 98,000 clones, around 80% of which are singletons. All the people who gave samples were healthy bone marrow donors. V was shortened by 4 bases and J by 1 base, with 12 bases between the two germline ends. Germline-derived CDR1 and CDR2 are SGHRS and YFSETQ. This CDR3 contains 14 residues.

Sequencing was performed on PBMCs. The TCR comes from a man aged 35-49 years in good health and CMV-seronegative. The V call is TRBV5-1, the J call TRBJ2-7, with D tentatively TRBD1 (5 bases). CDR3 in amino acids: CASSRTDKSYEQYF. CDR3 nucleotide sequence: TGCGCCAGCAGCAGAACGGACAAGTCCTACGAGCAGTACTTC.